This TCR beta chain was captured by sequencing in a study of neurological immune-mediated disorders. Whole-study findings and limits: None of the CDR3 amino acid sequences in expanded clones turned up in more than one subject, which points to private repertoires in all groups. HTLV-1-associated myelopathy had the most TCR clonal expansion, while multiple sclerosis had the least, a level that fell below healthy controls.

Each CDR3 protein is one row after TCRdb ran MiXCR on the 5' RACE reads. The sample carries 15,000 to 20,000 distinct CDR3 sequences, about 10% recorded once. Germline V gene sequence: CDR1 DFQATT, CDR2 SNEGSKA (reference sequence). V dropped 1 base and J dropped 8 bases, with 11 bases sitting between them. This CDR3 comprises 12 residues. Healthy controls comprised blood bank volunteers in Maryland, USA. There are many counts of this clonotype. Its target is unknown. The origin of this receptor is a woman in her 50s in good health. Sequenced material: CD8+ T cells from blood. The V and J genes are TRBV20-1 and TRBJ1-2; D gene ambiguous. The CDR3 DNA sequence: TGCAGTGCTAGAGCGGGTGCTGACGGCTACACCTTC. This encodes CSARAGADGYTF.